These T cell receptor beta chains were read from a single sample in a study of OX40 agonist ivuxolimab in advanced cancers. The repertoire was sequenced with immunoSEQ multiplex PCR; TCRdb's copy has only in-frame clones and lacks some. The sample shows under 40,000 clones, 80% to 85% of them seen only once. This specimen consisted of CD4+ or CD8+ T cells sorted from blood, obtained in a trial of the OX40 agonist ivuxolimab. The receptors come from an adult with an advanced solid tumor such as melanoma, head and neck, liver or kidney cancer. The CDR3 runs from the conserved cysteine through the conserved F or W. The order of the fields is J gene, D gene, clone size, V gene, CDR3 protein, CDR3 DNA. A D gene is named only where the DNA matches it firmly. Size tells how often a clone was seen (once, few, many) or the class of an expanded clone, and some rows leave it out.

TRBJ2-5 | - | - | TRBV2 | CASREFVRGGETQYF | TGTGCCAGCAGAGAATTTGTTAGGGGTGGAGAGACCCAGTACTTC
TRBJ2-1 | - | - | TRBV7-6 | CASSLGVGFNNEQFF | TGTGCCAGCAGCTTAGGGGTAGGGTTCAACAATGAGCAGTTCTTC
TRBJ1-1 | - | - | TRBV5-4 | CASSLAGGSEAFF | TGTGCCAGCAGCTTGGCAGGTGGATCTGAAGCTTTCTTT
TRBJ1-2 | - | - | TRBV28 | CASSPIGRAKFEGYTF | TGTGCCAGCAGTCCTATCGGACGGGCCAAGTTTGAGGGCTACACCTTC
TRBJ2-1 | - | once | TRBV27 | CASSSSRGTYNEQFF | TGTGCCAGCAGTTCCTCTAGGGGGACGTACAATGAGCAGTTCTTC
TRBJ2-3 | TRBD2 | - | TRBV27 | CASSLEGRVTDTQYF | TGTGCCAGCAGTTTAGAGGGGAGGGTCACAGATACGCAGTATTTT
TRBJ2-1 | - | - | TRBV7-9 | CASSPRGSRLNNEQFF | TGTGCCAGCAGCCCCAGGGGCAGCCGCCTAAACAATGAGCAGTTCTTC
TRBJ2-7 | - | - | TRBV2 | CASRPTGLYEQYF | TGTGCCAGCAGACCAACAGGGCTCTACGAGCAGTACTTC
TRBJ2-5 | - | once | TRBV7-2 | CASSLTRAQETQYF | TGTGCCAGCAGCTTAACGAGGGCCCAAGAGACCCAGTACTTC
TRBJ1-5 | TRBD1 | - | TRBV6-5 | CASSLDRGNQPQHF | TGTGCCAGCAGCCTAGACAGGGGAAATCAGCCCCAGCATTTT
TRBJ1-2 | - | - | TRBV5-1 | CASSLPREGNYGYTF | TGCGCCAGCAGCTTGCCCCGTGAGGGGAACTATGGCTACACCTTC
TRBJ1-5 | - | - | TRBV7-9 | CASAASNQPQHF | TGTGCCAGCGCTGCAAGCAATCAGCCCCAGCATTTT
TRBJ2-7 | TRBD1 | - | TRBV6-5 | CASGTGWYEQYF | TGTGCCAGCGGGACAGGGTGGTACGAGCAGTACTTC
TRBJ1-5 | TRBD1 | - | TRBV28 | CACKQGAGQPQHF | TGTGCCTGTAAACAGGGGGCTGGTCAGCCCCAGCATTTT
TRBJ2-5 | - | - | TRBV19 | CASSMRTSVAQYF | TGTGCCAGTAGTATGAGGACTTCTGTTGCCCAGTACTTC
TRBJ1-5 | - | - | TRBV2 | CASSGGRSNQPQHF | TGTGCCAGCAGCGGGGGAAGGAGCAATCAGCCCCAGCATTTT